This entry concerns a single T cell receptor beta chain. Time point of the sample: peripheral blood 6 weeks after treatment start. The data are from a study of PD-L1 blockade in urothelial cancer. Study details: Patients initiated atezolizumab in about 2014 at 1,200 mg intravenously every 3 weeks. Patients had undergone 0 to 3 prior chemotherapy regimens. Blood analysis was done at 3 weeks (second dose) and 6 weeks after treatment began.

Synthetic TCR analog templates were added to each PCR reaction. Some clones are missing from TCRdb's copy, which holds only in-frame ones; the method was immunoSEQ multiplex PCR. The table has about 120,000 clones, approximately 89% seen once; the top ten hold less than 5%. Per the germline V gene, CDR1 is SNHLY and CDR2 is FYNNEI. Losses at the gene ends were 7 bases for V and 6 bases for J; bases not matched to a gene: 8. This CDR3 region has 14 residues. The input for sequencing was PBMCs, taken around atezolizumab (anti-PD-L1) treatment. This clonotype was sampled from a man in his sixties with urothelial cancer. V is TRBV2 and J is TRBJ1-5, with 8 bases fitting TRBD1. CDR3 loop: CASTPTGGFQPQHF. CDR3 DNA sequence: TGTGCCAGCACCCCCACAGGGGGTTTTCAGCCCCAGCATTTT.